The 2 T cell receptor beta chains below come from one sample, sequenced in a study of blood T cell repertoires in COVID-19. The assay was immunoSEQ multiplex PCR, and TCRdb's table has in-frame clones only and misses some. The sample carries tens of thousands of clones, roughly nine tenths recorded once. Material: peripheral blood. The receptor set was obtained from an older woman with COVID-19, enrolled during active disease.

CDR3 in amino acids: CASSLQVYGYTF. CDR3 DNA: TGTGCCAGCAGCCTCCAGGTCTATGGCTACACCTTC. V and J are TRBV28 and TRBJ1-2; D uncertain. The CDR3 is made up of 12 amino acids. From germline, CDR1 is MDHEN and CDR2 SYDVKM. Trimming stripped 6 bases from V and 4 bases from J, with 9 bases between.

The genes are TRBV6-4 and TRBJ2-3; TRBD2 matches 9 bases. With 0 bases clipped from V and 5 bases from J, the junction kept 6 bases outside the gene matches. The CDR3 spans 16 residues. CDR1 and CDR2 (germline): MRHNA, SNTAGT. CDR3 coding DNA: TGTGCCAGCAGTGACTCCGGAGCGGGAGGAGTAGATACGCAGTATTTT. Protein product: CASSDSGAGGVDTQYF.